This TCR beta chain was identified in a study of early T cells in non-severe SARS-CoV-2 infection. TCRdb re-derived calls from the 5' RACE reads in MiXCR, one entry per CDR3 protein. The sample shows 64,000 or so distinct CDR3 sequences, approximately 14% of them seen only once. In its sample, this clonotype was seen a few times. Germline V lookup: CDR1 LNHDA, CDR2 SQIVND (reference sequence). This CDR3 region has 14 residues. V lost 9 bases and J lost 4; bases outside the gene matches: 8. The sequenced sample consisted of whole blood. The TCR comes from an adult who was a healthcare worker with PCR-confirmed SARS-CoV-2 infection or an uninfected control (not recorded which). The chain joins TRBV19 to TRBJ1-5, with 8 bases matching TRBD1. The CDR3 DNA follows: TGTGCCAGCAGACAGGGGTTAGGTAATCAGCCCCAGCATTTT. The encoded protein is CASRQGLGNQPQHF.